The clone carrying this T cell receptor beta chain was detected only a few times. The entry originates in a study of blood T cell repertoires in COVID-19. The overall study: Nucleic acid was either cDNA or gDNA, and it came from T cells, B-cell-depleted T cells, or PBMCs.

How the authors handled the data: Amplification of reference gene primers was used by the study to estimate nucleated cell counts. Only in-frame clones appear in the TCRdb table, and some are missing; sequencing was by immunoSEQ multiplex PCR. That table gives V, J and clone size, and the DNA gave D and trimming. The table lists 55,000 to 80,000 clones, approximately 89% of them singletons, with 2% to 2.5% in the top ten. V was cut by 8 bases and J by 0 bases, with 8 bases left in between. The CDR3 runs 13 residues. Germline V gives CDR1 SGHTA, CDR2 FQGTGA. The chain joins TRBV7-3 to TRBJ2-1; D not resolved. The sequence came from a human donor in a cohort sampled during active COVID-19. Material: peripheral blood. The CDR3 here is CASGQSSYNEQFF. DNA for the CDR3: TGTGCCAGCGGGCAAAGCTCCTACAATGAGCAGTTCTTC.